Below, one TCR beta chain is given with its context. CDR3 size: 14 residues. Germline loops: CDR1 LNHDA, CDR2 SQIVND (reference sequence). V was trimmed by 5 bases and J by 4 bases, leaving 12 bases between them. The data stem from a study of blood T cell repertoires in COVID-19. Whole-study context: Sites across the United States, Italy and Spain contributed samples from acute and convalescent COVID-19.

The method was immunoSEQ multiplex PCR; TCRdb's version includes in-frame clones alone and lacks a portion of them. The sample holds about 140,000 clones; about 83% are singletons and the top ten take about 4.3%. The TCR was taken from a woman between 40 and 55 years old with acute or convalescent COVID-19. Sequencing input: peripheral blood. The J gene is TRBJ1-5, the V gene TRBV19, with a weak D call TRBD1 (5 bases). The CDR3 DNA follows: TGTGCCAGTAGTCCCCAGGGTGGGAATCAGCCCCAGCATTTT. It is translated as CASSPQGGNQPQHF.